The clone carrying this TCR beta chain was counted a single time. The sample originates from a study of Ad26.COV2.S vaccination and SARS-CoV-2 variants. The overall study: Donor allocation was to the COV1001 Ad26.COV2.S trial arm.

Treatment given: about 20 received Ad26.COV2.S at low or high dose, single or two shots; several received placebo; per-sample allocation not given. All samples were drawn on day 63, counting from the first vaccine or placebo injection. Germline V lookup: CDR1 SGHVS, CDR2 FQNEAQ. The CDR3 contains 18 residues. The ends were cut back, 5 bases at V and 9 bases at J, with 31 bases in the middle. The repertoire was sequenced with immunoSEQ multiplex PCR; TCRdb's copy has only in-frame clones and lacks some. In the table there are around 500,000 clones, nearly 90% of which are singletons. The chain joins TRBV7-8 to TRBJ1-1; D gene ambiguous. This material consisted of peripheral blood, taken in a trial of Ad26.COV2.S vaccine versus placebo. The sequence derives from a person between 18 and 60 years old who received the Ad26.COV2.S COVID-19 vaccine or a placebo. In nucleotides, the CDR3 is TGTGCCAGCAGCCTCCGAATCATAGCTAGTGGGGAGCGGGTGAAAGCTTTCTTT. It specifies CASSLRIIASGERVKAFF.